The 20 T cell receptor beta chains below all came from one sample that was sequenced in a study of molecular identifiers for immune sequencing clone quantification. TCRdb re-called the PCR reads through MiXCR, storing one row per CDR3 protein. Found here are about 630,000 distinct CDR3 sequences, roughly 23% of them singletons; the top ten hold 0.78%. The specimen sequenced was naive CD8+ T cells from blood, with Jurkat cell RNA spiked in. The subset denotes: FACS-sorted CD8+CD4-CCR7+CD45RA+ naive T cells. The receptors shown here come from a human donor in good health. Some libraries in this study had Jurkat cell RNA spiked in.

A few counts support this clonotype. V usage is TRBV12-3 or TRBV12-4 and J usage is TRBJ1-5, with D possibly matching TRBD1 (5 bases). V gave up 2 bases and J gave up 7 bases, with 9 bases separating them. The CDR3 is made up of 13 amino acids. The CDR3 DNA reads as TGTGCCAGCAGTTTAATGGGGGTCCAGCCCCAGCATTTT. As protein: CASSLMGVQPQHF.

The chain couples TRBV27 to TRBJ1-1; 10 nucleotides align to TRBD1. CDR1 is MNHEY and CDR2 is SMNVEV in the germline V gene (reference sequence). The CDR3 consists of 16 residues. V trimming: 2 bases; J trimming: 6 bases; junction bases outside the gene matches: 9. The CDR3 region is CASSLLKTGGSAEAFF. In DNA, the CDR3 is TGTGCCAGCAGTTTACTAAAGACAGGGGGCAGCGCTGAAGCTTTCTTT.

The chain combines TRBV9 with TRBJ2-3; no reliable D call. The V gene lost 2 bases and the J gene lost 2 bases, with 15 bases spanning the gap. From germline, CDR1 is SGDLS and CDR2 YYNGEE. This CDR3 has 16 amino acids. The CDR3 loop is CASSVAGSPTTDTQYF. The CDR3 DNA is TGTGCCAGCAGCGTGGCCGGGTCCCCAACCACAGATACGCAGTATTTT.

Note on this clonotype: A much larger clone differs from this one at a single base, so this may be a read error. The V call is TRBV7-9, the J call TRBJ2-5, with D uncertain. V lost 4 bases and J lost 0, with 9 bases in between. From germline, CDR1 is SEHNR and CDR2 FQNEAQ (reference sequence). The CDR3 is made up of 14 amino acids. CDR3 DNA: TGTGCCAGCAGCTCCCAGGACCACCAAGAGACCCAGTACTTC. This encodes CASSSQDHQETQYF. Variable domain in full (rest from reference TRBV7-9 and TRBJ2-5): DTGVSQNPRHKITKRGQNVTFRCDPISEHNRLYWYRQTLGQGPEFLTYFQNEAQLEKSRLLSDRFSAERPKGSFSTLEIQRTEQGDSAMYLCASSSQDHQETQYFGPGTRLLVL.

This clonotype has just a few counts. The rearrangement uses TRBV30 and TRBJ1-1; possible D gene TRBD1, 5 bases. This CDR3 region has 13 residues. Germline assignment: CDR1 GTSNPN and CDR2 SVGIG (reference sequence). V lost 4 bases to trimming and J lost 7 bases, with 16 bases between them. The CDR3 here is CAWTLGDSSEAFF. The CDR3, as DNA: TGTGCCTGGACCCTGGGGGACTCAAGTGAAGCTTTCTTT.

The CDR3 DNA follows: TGTGCCAGCAGCTTCGAAATCCGGGACACATCCTACGAGCAGTACTTC. Encoded protein: CASSFEIRDTSYEQYF. The V call is TRBV5-6, the J call TRBJ2-7; perhaps TRBD1 as D (6 bases). This CDR3 is 16 amino acids long. Germline assignment: CDR1 SGHDT and CDR2 YYEEEE. The ends were cut back, 2 bases at V and 1 base at J, with 16 bases in the middle.

The CDR3 region is CASSPRPGQGKNTEAFF. The CDR3 DNA reads TGTGCCAGCAGCCCCCGCCCCGGACAGGGCAAGAACACTGAAGCTTTCTTT. J is TRBJ1-1 and V is TRBV7-9, with 8 bases matching TRBD1. This CDR3 has 17 amino acids. Germline CDR1 SEHNR, CDR2 FQNEAQ (reference sequence). V lost 5 bases to trimming and J lost 1 base; unmatched junction nucleotides: 12.

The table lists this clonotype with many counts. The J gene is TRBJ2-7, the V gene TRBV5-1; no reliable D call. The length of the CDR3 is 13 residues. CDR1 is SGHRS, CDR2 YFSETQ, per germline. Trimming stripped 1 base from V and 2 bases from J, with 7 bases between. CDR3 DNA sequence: TGCGCCAGCAGCTTGAGCCCTACCTACGAGCAGTACTTC. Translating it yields CASSLSPTYEQYF.

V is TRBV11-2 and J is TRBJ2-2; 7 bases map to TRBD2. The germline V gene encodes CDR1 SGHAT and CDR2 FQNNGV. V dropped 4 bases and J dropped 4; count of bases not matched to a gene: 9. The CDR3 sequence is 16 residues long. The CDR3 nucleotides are TGTGCCAGCAGCTACCTAGCGGTAGCCTCCACCGGGGAGCTGTTTTTT. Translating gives CASSYLAVASTGELFF. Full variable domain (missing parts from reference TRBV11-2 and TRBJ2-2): EAGVAQSPRYKIIEKRQSVAFWCNPISGHATLYWYQQILGQGPKLLIQFQNNGVVDDSQLPKDRFSAERLKGVDSTLKIQPAKLEDSAVYLCASSYLAVASTGELFFGEGSRLTVL.

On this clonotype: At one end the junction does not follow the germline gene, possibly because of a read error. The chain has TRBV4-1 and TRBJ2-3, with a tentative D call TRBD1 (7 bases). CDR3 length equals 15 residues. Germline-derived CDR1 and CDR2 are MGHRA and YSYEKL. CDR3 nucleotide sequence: TGCGCCAGCAGCCACCCAGAACGGGGGACAGCTACGCAGTATTTT. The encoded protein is CASSHPERGTATQYF.

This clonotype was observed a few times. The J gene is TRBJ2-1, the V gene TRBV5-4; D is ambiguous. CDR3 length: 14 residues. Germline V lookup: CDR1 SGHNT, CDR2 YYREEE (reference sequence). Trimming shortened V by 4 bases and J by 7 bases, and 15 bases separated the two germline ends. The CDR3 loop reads CASSPYRSLNEQFF. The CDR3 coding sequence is TGTGCCAGCAGCCCCTACCGATCCCTGAATGAGCAGTTCTTC.

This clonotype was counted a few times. The CDR3 bases are TGTGCCAGCAGTTACTCTATTCGGGGGGTATACAATGAGCAGTTCTTC. The encoded protein is CASSYSIRGVYNEQFF. The chain uses TRBV6-2 or TRBV6-3 and TRBJ2-1; 7 bases align to TRBD2. Germline V lookup: CDR1 MNHEY, CDR2 SVGEGT. V lost 0 bases and J lost 4; bases outside the gene matches: 6. This CDR3 is built from 16 residues.

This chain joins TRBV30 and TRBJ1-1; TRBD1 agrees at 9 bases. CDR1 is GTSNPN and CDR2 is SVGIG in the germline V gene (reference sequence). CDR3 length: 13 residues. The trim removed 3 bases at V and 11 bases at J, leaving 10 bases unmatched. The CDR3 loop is CAWSPGTGRNAFF. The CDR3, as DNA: TGTGCCTGGAGCCCCGGGACAGGGAGAAACGCTTTCTTT.

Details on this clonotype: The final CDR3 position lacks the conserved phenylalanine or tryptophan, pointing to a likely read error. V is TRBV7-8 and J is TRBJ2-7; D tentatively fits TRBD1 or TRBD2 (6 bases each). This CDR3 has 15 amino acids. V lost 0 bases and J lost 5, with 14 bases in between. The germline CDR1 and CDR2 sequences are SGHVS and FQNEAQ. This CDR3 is CASSLAGGQIHEQYS. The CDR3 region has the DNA TGTGCCAGCAGCTTAGCGGGGGGCCAGATCCACGAGCAGTACTCC.

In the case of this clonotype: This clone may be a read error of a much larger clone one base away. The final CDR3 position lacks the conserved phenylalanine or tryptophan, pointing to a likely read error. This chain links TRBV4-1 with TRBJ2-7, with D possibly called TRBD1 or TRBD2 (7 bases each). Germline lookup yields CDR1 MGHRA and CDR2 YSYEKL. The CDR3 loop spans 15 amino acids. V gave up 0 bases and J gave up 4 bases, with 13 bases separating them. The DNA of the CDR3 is TGCGCCAGCAGCCAAGAGCCAGGGGGAGGGTACGAGCAGTACCTC. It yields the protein CASSQEPGGGYEQYL.

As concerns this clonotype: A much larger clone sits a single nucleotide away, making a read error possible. CDR3 nucleotide sequence: TGTGCCAGCAGCCGGACGGGACAGGAGAGCTCTGGAACCACCATATATTTT. Its translation: CASSRTGQESSGTTIYF. The rearrangement uses TRBV6-5 and TRBJ1-3, with TRBD1 matching 8 bases. Germline lookup yields CDR1 MNHEY and CDR2 SVGAGI. This CDR3 has 17 residues.

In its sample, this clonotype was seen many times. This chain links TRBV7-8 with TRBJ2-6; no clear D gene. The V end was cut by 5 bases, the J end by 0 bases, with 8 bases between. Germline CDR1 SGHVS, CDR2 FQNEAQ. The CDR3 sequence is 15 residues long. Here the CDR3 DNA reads TGTGCCAGCAGCATCCATGGCTCTGGGGCCAACGTCCTGACTTTC. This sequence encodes CASSIHGSGANVLTF.

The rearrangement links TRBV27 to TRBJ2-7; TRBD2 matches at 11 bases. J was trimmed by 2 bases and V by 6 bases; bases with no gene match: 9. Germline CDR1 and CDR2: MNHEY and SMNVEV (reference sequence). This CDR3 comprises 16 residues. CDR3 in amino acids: CASSPRTSGPTYEQYF. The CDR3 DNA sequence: TGTGCCAGCAGCCCCCGGACTAGCGGGCCGACCTACGAGCAGTACTTC.

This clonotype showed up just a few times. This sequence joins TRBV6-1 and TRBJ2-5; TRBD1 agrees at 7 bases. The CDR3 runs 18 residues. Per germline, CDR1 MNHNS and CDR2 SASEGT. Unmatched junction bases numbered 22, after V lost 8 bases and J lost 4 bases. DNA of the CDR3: TGTGCCAGCTCGCCTCAACCCGTAGACAGGGTAAATCGAGAGACCCAGTACTTC. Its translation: CASSPQPVDRVNRETQYF.

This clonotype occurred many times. The CDR3 bases are TGCGCCAGCAGCCAAGATCAGTTCAGCCGGGACAACACTGAAGCTTTCTTT. This translates into CASSQDQFSRDNTEAFF. V is TRBV4-1 and J is TRBJ1-1, with D tentatively TRBD1 (5 bases). The V end lost 0 bases, the J end lost 2 bases, and 16 bases lay between the germline ends. Germline V CDR1 and CDR2: MGHRA, YSYEKL. The length of the CDR3 is 17 residues.